The T cell receptor (beta chain) described here comes from a study of CD8 T cells in Susac syndrome. General study results and limits: The relatively small number of individuals in the TCR sequencing and HLA analysis was acknowledged by the study.

A single count supports this clonotype. Its antigen is still unknown. RNA totalling about 0.5 to 1 ug underwent reverse transcription with random hexamers. The amplification used immunoSEQ multiplex PCR on TCR beta CDR3; it spanned 54 Vbeta and 13 Jbeta. TCRdb re-analysed the immunoSEQ multiplex PCR reads in MiXCR, keeping a single row per CDR3 protein. This sample carries 180,000 or so distinct CDR3 sequences, over 85% of them seen once, and the ten largest clones take more than 0.12%. V was cut by 0 bases and J by 0 bases, with 10 bases left in between. The CDR3 consists of 15 residues. Germline V lookup: CDR1 SGDLS, CDR2 YYNGEE. Isolation of CD8+ and CD4+ T cells was performed negatively, whereas enrichment of TEMRA cells was done by FACS.

Specimen: CD4+ T cells from PBMCs. This TCR was recovered from a human donor in good health. The rearrangement links TRBV9 to TRBJ2-7; perhaps TRBD2 as D (6 bases). DNA of the CDR3: TGTGCCAGCAGCGTAGGGTGGGACTTCTCCTACGAGCAGTACTTC. This codes for CASSVGWDFSYEQYF. The full variable domain, rest sourced from reference TRBV9 and TRBJ2-7, is DSGVTQTPKHLITATGQRVTLRCSPRSGDLSVYWYQQSLDQGLQFLIQYYNGEERAKGNILERFSAQQFPDLHSELNLSSLELGDSALYFCASSVGWDFSYEQYFGPGTRLTVT.